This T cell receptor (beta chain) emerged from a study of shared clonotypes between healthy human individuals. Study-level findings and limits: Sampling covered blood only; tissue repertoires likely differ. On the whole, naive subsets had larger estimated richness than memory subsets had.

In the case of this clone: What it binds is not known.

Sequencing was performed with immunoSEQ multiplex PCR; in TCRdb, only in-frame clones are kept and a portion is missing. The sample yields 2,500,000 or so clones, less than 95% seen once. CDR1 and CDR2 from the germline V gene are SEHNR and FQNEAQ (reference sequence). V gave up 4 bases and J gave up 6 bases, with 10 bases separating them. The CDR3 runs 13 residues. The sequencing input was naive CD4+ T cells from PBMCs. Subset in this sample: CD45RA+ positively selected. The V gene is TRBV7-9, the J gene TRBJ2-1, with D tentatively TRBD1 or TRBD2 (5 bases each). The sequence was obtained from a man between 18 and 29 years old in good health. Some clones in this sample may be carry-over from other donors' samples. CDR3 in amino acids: CASSYRDGNEQFF. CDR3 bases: TGTGCCAGCAGCTACCGGGACGGCAATGAGCAGTTCTTC.